This TCR beta chain was captured by sequencing in a study of T cells in Graves' hyperthyroidism and ophthalmopathy. Overall study findings and caveats: The model anticipated ophthalmopathy a median about 7 months pre-onset.

Amplification yielded TCR beta CDR3 regions, with RNA transcripts as the source. The study used the HTBI primer set for a first-round RT-PCR of the TCR CDR3. Using its own MiXCR run on the multiplex PCR reads, TCRdb lists one record per CDR3 protein. The sample lists 500,000 to 600,000 distinct CDR3 sequences, 40% to 55% occurring once. This clonotype was seen ten or more times. Its antigen is still unknown. This CDR3 has 15 residues. Germline V gene lookup returns CDR1 DFQATT and CDR2 SNEGSKA (reference sequence). Trimming left V 0 bases short and J 4 bases short, with 13 bases between. This receptor was obtained from an adult woman with Graves' disease, either hyperthyroidism or ophthalmopathy (not recorded which). The sample was peripheral blood or thyroid tissue (not recorded which). The chain links TRBV20-1 to TRBJ1-3; the D gene is possibly TRBD1 (6 bases). The CDR3 region has the DNA TGCAGTGCTAGAGAACCGGGGGCATTAGGAAACACCATATATTTT. As protein: CSAREPGALGNTIYF.